Below, 10 T cell receptor beta chains from the same sample are listed, as sequenced in a study of Ad26.COV2.S vaccination and SARS-CoV-2 variants. Treatment here: roughly 20 received Ad26.COV2.S at low or high dose, single or two shots; 5 received placebo; per-sample allocation not given. The samples date from day 63 after the first vaccine or placebo injection. TCRdb's copy holds only in-frame clones and misses some; the assay was immunoSEQ multiplex PCR. The table records over 400,000 clones, 90% of them present only once. The material was peripheral blood, obtained in a trial of Ad26.COV2.S vaccine versus placebo. The source of these receptors is a person aged 18-60 years who received the Ad26.COV2.S COVID-19 vaccine or a placebo.

The rearrangement joins TRBV7-2 to TRBJ2-7; 11 bases are a match to TRBD2. The CDR3 has 15 amino acids. From germline, CDR1 is SGHTA and CDR2 FQGNSA. The ends lost 2 bases at V and 7 bases at J; junction bases unmatched: 7. This CDR3 is CASSLSVAGGREQYF. As DNA, the CDR3 is TGTGCCAGCAGCTTATCGGTAGCGGGAGGGCGGGAGCAGTACTTC.

The chain joins TRBV29-1 to TRBJ2-5; maybe TRBD1 (5 bases). Germline V gives CDR1 SQVTM, CDR2 ANQGSEA. With 1 base removed from V and 6 bases from J, the gap between germline ends came to 12 bases. This CDR3 has 13 amino acids. Written as DNA, the CDR3 is TGCAGCGTTGAAGGGCAGGGTAGGAAGACCCAGTACTTC. Translation: CSVEGQGRKTQYF.

The rearrangement links TRBV5-4 to TRBJ2-5; D might be TRBD1 (5 bases). The CDR3 has 12 residues. V lost 4 bases to trimming and J lost 7 bases, with 11 bases between them. Germline V gives CDR1 SGHNT, CDR2 YYREEE (reference sequence). The CDR3 is CASSPVGATQYF. CDR3 coding DNA: TGTGCCAGCAGCCCGGTTGGGGCGACCCAGTACTTC.

The V gene is TRBV19, the J gene TRBJ2-7; either TRBD1 or TRBD2 may supply D (6 bases each). Germline V gene lookup returns CDR1 LNHDA and CDR2 SQIVND (reference sequence). The CDR3 contains 14 residues. V was pared by 8 bases and J by 2 bases, with 16 bases between. This CDR3 reads CASSWGDKTYEQYF. CDR3 coding DNA: TGTGCCAGTTCCTGGGGGGACAAAACCTACGAGCAGTACTTC.

This clone was observed a single time. The chain employs TRBV19 and TRBJ1-1; D is perhaps TRBD1 (5 bases). The CDR3 has 15 residues. Between the trimmed V and J ends, which lost 6 bases and 5 bases, there was a span of 19 bases. The germline V gene has CDR1 LNHDA and CDR2 SQIVND (reference sequence). The CDR3 sequence is CASRWGWGDATEAFF. The DNA for the CDR3 is TGTGCCAGTAGATGGGGTTGGGGGGATGCAACTGAAGCTTTCTTT.

This chain joins TRBV18 and TRBJ2-1, with D uncertain. Per germline, CDR1 KGHSH and CDR2 LQKENI. Trimming pared 2 bases from V and 7 bases from J, leaving 9 bases between. The CDR3 is made up of 13 amino acids. In DNA, the CDR3 is TGTGCCAGCTCACCAAGTATAGGGAATGAGCAGTTCTTC. Translating gives CASSPSIGNEQFF.

This chain uses TRBV2 with TRBJ1-2; the D gene is possibly TRBD1 (5 bases). Between the trimmed V and J ends, which lost 0 bases and 5 bases, there was a span of 13 bases. CDR1 and CDR2 (germline): SNHLY, FYNNEI. The CDR3 extends over 15 amino acids. CDR3 sequence reads: CASSEAGRAPYGYTF. The CDR3, as DNA: TGTGCCAGCAGTGAAGCGGGCAGGGCACCATATGGCTACACCTTC. The complete variable domain, with remaining parts taken from reference TRBV2 and TRBJ1-2, reads EPEVTQTPSHQVTQMGQEVILRCVPISNHLYFYWYRQILGQKVEFLVSFYNNEISEKSEIFDDQFSVERPDGSNFTLKIRSTKLEDSAMYFCASSEAGRAPYGYTFGSGTRLTVV.

V usage is TRBV7-8 and J usage is TRBJ2-2; tentative D call: TRBD2 (6 bases). Germline V gene lookup returns CDR1 SGHVS and CDR2 FQNEAQ. Between the trimmed V and J ends, which lost 3 bases and 2 bases, there was a span of 13 bases. CDR3 size: 16 residues. The CDR3 region is CASSFIGGLNTGELFF. The CDR3 nucleotides are TGTGCCAGCAGCTTTATCGGGGGACTTAACACCGGGGAGCTGTTTTTT.

The chain carries TRBV28 and TRBJ2-5; the match to TRBD2 covers 11 bases. The V and J ends lost 6 bases and 5 bases, in that order; junction bases with no gene match: 11. The CDR3 is 16 residues long. The germline CDR1 and CDR2 sequences are MDHEN and SYDVKM. As DNA, the CDR3 is TGTGCCAGCAGGCTGGGCCTAGCGGGAGGTAGGGAGACCCAGTACTTC. Its translation is CASRLGLAGGRETQYF.

The chain has TRBV6-2 or TRBV6-3 and TRBJ2-7, with D possibly matching TRBD2 (6 bases). CDR1 and CDR2 from the germline V gene are MNHEY and SVGEGT. The V and J ends lost 2 bases and 3 bases respectively, with 14 bases between them. CDR3 size: 15 residues. The CDR3 sequence is CASSYSLANYYEQYF. The CDR3 DNA reads TGTGCCAGCAGTTACAGCCTAGCGAACTACTACGAGCAGTACTTC.